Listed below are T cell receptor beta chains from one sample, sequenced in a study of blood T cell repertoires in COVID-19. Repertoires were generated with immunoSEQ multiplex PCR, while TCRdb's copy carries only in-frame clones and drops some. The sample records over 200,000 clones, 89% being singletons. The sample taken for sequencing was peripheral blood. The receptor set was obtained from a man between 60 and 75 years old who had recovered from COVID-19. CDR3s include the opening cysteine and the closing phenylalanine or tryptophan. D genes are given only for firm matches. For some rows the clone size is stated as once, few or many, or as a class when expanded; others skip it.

TGCGCCAGCAGCTTGGTTGAGGCCTACGAGCAGTACTTC CASSLVEAYEQYF TRBJ2-7 TRBV5-1 - -
TGCGCCAGCAGCCAAGGTTCAGGGGCTTTCCAGCCCCAGCATTTT CASSQGSGAFQPQHF TRBJ1-5 TRBV4-1 - -
TGTGCCAGCAGCCGGGGGACGGGACCTCTGGCGGCCAACGTCCTGACTTTC CASSRGTGPLAANVLTF TRBJ2-6 TRBV27 - -
TGTGCCAGCTCACAGGTGACAGGGGTCGGGGAGCAGTACTTC CASSQVTGVGEQYF TRBJ2-7 TRBV18 - TRBD1
TGTGCCAGCAGTTTAAATCAGCCCCAGCATTTT CASSLNQPQHF TRBJ1-5 TRBV2 - -
TGTGCCAGCAGTGAAATGTTACTAGCTGCCGATGAGCAGTTCTTC CASSEMLLAADEQFF TRBJ2-1 TRBV2 - -
TGTGCCAGCAGCCAAATAGCAAAAACGGAGGGTATCGGTGAAGCTTTCTTT CASSQIAKTEGIGEAFF TRBJ1-1 TRBV14 - -
TGTGCCACGGGACAGACTCCCTACGAGCAGTACTTC CATGQTPYEQYF TRBJ2-7 TRBV2 few TRBD1
TGTGCCAGCAGTTACGGTCCAGGCCCTTACGAGCAGTACTTC CASSYGPGPYEQYF TRBJ2-7 TRBV6-2/TRBV6-3 - -
TGTGCCAGCTCACCCGGACTGAGTAACTATGGCTACACCTTC CASSPGLSNYGYTF TRBJ1-2 TRBV18 - -
TGCGCCAGCAGCTTGGGACTAGCGGGGAGAGATACGCAGTATTTT CASSLGLAGRDTQYF TRBJ2-3 TRBV5-1 - TRBD2
TGTGCCACCACCAACTCCCCAGATAGGGGGGAGACCCAGTACTTC CATTNSPDRGETQYF TRBJ2-5 TRBV15 once -
TGTGCCAGCTCAAGGCGGCTGGTCACCGGGGAGCTGTTTTTT CASSRRLVTGELFF TRBJ2-2 TRBV27 - -
TGTGCCAGTAGTCAATCAGTAAGCTCTGGAAACACCATATATTTT CASSQSVSSGNTIYF TRBJ1-3 TRBV19 - -
TGTGCCATCAGTGGAATAGCGGGGGGCCGCCCGTACAATGAGCAGTTCTTC CAISGIAGGRPYNEQFF TRBJ2-1 TRBV10-3 - TRBD2
TGTGCCAGCAGTTCCCTTCGCTATAATTCACCCCTCCACTTT CASSSLRYNSPLHF TRBJ1-6 TRBV6-5 - -
TGTGCCAGCAGCCACAGTACGAGCCTCCGGGGGGGAACCGGGGAGCTGTTTTTT CASSHSTSLRGGTGELFF TRBJ2-2 TRBV4-2 - TRBD2
TGTGCCAGCAGTTTATCGGGGGCGGGAGCTTATGGCTACACCTTC CASSLSGAGAYGYTF TRBJ1-2 TRBV27 - -
TGTGCCAGCAGCCCGGGACTTGGGGACACAGATACGCAGTATTTT CASSPGLGDTDTQYF TRBJ2-3 TRBV5-6 few -
TGTGCCAGCAGTTCCCACCGGGACAGTGAAGCTTTCTTT CASSSHRDSEAFF TRBJ1-1 TRBV6-5 - TRBD1